This is a list of T cell receptor beta chains from one sample in a study of identical twins. TCRdb recomputed calls from the 5' RACE reads with MiXCR, one row per CDR3 protein. The sample has 250,000 or so distinct CDR3 sequences, about 7.3% seen once; the top ten hold roughly 3.9%. These sequences were also reported in another study, on yellow fever vaccine responses in identical twins.

Sample: memory (CD45RO+) T cells sorted from blood. Receptor source: a woman between 18 and 29 years old in good health. Each CDR3 is given with its conserved first and last residue. D genes are given only for firm matches. Some rows mark clone size as missing; the rest say once, few, many or name a class of expanded clone.

>-|few|TRBJ2-1|TRBV7-2
CASSLVAGFYNEQFF
TGTGCCAGCAGCTTAGTGGCGGGGTTCTACAATGAGCAGTTCTTC
>-|-|TRBJ1-5|TRBV20-1
CSAIGGGVQPQHF
TGCAGTGCTATTGGGGGGGGGGTCCAGCCCCAGCATTTT
>TRBD2|-|TRBJ2-5|TRBV19
CASSLVQGGQETQYF
TGTGCCAGTAGTCTGGTGCAGGGAGGGCAAGAGACCCAGTACTTC
>-|-|TRBJ2-1|TRBV28
CASSSWGGADNEQFF
TGTGCCAGCAGCTCGTGGGGGGGGGCGGATAATGAGCAGTTCTTC
>-|-|TRBJ2-2|TRBV20-1
CSARSGAATGELFF
TGCAGTGCTAGATCAGGGGCCGCCACCGGGGAGCTGTTTTTT
>TRBD2|-|TRBJ2-1|TRBV9
CASSPMGLAGRLGEQFF
TGTGCCAGCAGCCCAATGGGACTAGCGGGACGCTTAGGTGAGCAGTTCTTC
>-|many|TRBJ2-3|TRBV11-1
CASSLESTDTQYF
TGTGCCAGCAGCTTAGAAAGCACAGATACGCAGTATTTT
>-|many|TRBJ2-2|TRBV3-1
CASSQDRAGAGELFF
TGTGCCAGCAGCCAAGACAGGGCCGGGGCCGGGGAGCTGTTTTTT
>-|-|TRBJ2-7|TRBV24-1
CATSASPSSYEQYF
TGTGCCACCAGTGCTTCCCCGAGCTCCTACGAGCAGTACTTC
>TRBD1|few|TRBJ2-5|TRBV28
CASSSRGLETQYF
TGTGCCAGCAGTTCCAGGGGGCTAGAGACCCAGTACTTC
>-|many|TRBJ2-6|TRBV12-3/TRBV12-4
CASSFSVSGANVLTF
TGTGCCAGCAGTTTTAGTGTTTCTGGGGCCAACGTCCTGACTTTC
>-|few|TRBJ1-6|TRBV15
CATSRDPVRSSYNSPLHF
TGTGCCACCAGCAGAGATCCTGTTCGAAGCTCCTATAATTCACCCCTCCACTTT
>-|few|TRBJ2-1|TRBV20-1
CSARKTTTSYNEQFF
TGCAGTGCTAGGAAGACTACCACATCCTACAATGAGCAGTTCTTC
>-|-|TRBJ1-1|TRBV29-1
CSVDFGGGGAAFF
TGCAGCGTTGATTTCGGGGGCGGAGGGGCAGCTTTCTTT
>-|few|TRBJ2-3|TRBV29-1
CSVGGTDTQYF
TGCAGCGTTGGGGGCACAGATACGCAGTATTTT
>-|many|TRBJ1-5|TRBV4-2
CASSQGSGEPQHF
TGTGCCAGCAGCCAGGGGAGTGGAGAGCCCCAGCATTTT
>TRBD1|-|TRBJ1-1|TRBV20-1
CSAPDRRMNTEAFF
TGCAGTGCTCCGGACAGGAGAATGAACACTGAAGCTTTCTTT
>TRBD1|many|TRBJ2-2|TRBV5-1
CASSLEQGDGELFF
TGCGCCAGCAGCTTGGAACAGGGGGACGGGGAGCTGTTTTTT
>TRBD2|many|TRBJ2-7|TRBV7-9
CASSRTGGFEQYF
TGTGCCAGCAGCCGAACGGGAGGGTTCGAGCAGTACTTC
>TRBD2|many|TRBJ2-2|TRBV29-1
CSVRLAGGPNGELFF
TGCAGCGTCCGACTAGCGGGGGGGCCGAACGGGGAGCTGTTTTTT
>TRBD1|few|TRBJ2-5|TRBV12-3/TRBV12-4
CASNNRGRETQYF
TGTGCCAGCAACAACAGGGGGCGAGAGACCCAGTACTTC
>-|many|TRBJ2-3|TRBV3-1
CASSQGPRVLDTQYF
TGTGCCAGCAGCCAAGGGCCGAGGGTGTTGGATACGCAGTATTTT
>TRBD1|few|TRBJ1-1|TRBV10-3
CATGQVNTEAFF
TGTGCCACCGGACAGGTGAACACTGAAGCTTTCTTT
>-|-|TRBJ2-2|TRBV6-4
CASSDFSNTGELFF
TGTGCCAGCAGTGACTTCTCGAACACCGGGGAGCTGTTTTTT
>TRBD1|-|TRBJ2-1|TRBV28
CASSETGYNEQFF
TGTGCCAGCAGTGAGACAGGGTACAATGAGCAGTTCTTC
>TRBD2|many|TRBJ2-7|TRBV27
CASLIWREGRYEQYF
TGTGCCAGCCTAATCTGGAGGGAGGGCCGCTACGAGCAGTACTTC
>TRBD2|few|TRBJ2-1|TRBV29-1
CSVDVAGGRYNEQFF
TGCAGCGTTGACGTAGCGGGGGGAAGGTACAATGAGCAGTTCTTC
>TRBD1|-|TRBJ1-3|TRBV20-1
CSAWTGTGKNTIYF
TGCAGTGCTTGGACCGGGACAGGGAAAAACACCATATATTTT
>TRBD2|few|TRBJ2-1|TRBV5-1
CASSYPAGASGRNEQFF
TGCGCCAGCAGCTACCCCGCCGGGGCTAGCGGACGCAATGAGCAGTTCTTC